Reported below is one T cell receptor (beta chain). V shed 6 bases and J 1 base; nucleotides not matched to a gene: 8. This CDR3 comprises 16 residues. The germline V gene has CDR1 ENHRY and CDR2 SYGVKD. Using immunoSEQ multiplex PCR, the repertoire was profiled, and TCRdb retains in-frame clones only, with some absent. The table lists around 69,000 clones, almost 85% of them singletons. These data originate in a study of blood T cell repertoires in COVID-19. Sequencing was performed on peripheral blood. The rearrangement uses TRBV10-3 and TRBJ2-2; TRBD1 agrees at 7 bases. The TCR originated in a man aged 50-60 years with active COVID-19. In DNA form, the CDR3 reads TGTGCCATCAGCGCCGGACAGGCGGAGAACACCGGGGAGCTGTTTTTT. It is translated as CAISAGQAENTGELFF.